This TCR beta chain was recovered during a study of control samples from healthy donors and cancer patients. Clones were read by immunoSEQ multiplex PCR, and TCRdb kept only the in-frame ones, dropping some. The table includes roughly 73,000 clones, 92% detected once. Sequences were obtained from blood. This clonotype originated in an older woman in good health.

The DNA of the CDR3 is TGTGCCAGCAGTGGGCCAGGGGGGATCGGGAGCTATGGCTACACCTTC. Translating it yields CASSGPGGIGSYGYTF. The chain recombines TRBV28 with TRBJ1-2; 7 bases fit TRBD1. The V and J ends lost 5 bases and 4 bases, in that order; junction bases with no gene match: 13. Germline V gene lookup returns CDR1 MDHEN and CDR2 SYDVKM. The CDR3 extends over 16 amino acids.